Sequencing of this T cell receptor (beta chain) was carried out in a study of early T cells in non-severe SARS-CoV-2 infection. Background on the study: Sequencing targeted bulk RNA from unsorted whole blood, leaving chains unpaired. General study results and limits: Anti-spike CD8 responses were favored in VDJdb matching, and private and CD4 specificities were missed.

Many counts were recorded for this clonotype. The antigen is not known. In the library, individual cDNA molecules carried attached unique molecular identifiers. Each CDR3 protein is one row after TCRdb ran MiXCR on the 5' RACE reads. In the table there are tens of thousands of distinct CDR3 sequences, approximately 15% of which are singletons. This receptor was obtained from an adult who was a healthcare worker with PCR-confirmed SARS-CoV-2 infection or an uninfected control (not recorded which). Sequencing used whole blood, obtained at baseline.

The CDR3 DNA reads TGCGCCAGCAGCCGGCAGGCTGCTTCGAATTCACCCCTCCACTTT. This gives the protein CASSRQAASNSPLHF. The V gene is TRBV4-3, the J gene TRBJ1-6; D is uncertain. V shed 4 bases and J shed 7 bases, with 14 bases lying between them. The CDR3 consists of 15 residues. The germline CDR1 and CDR2 sequences are LGHNA and YSLEER.